This record concerns one TCR beta chain sequence. The data originate from a study of blood T cell repertoires in COVID-19. The table came from immunoSEQ multiplex PCR; TCRdb's copy has only in-frame clones and leaves some out. The data contain roughly 400,000 clones, more than 85% of them singletons. Trimming took 1 base from V and 11 from J, leaving 14 bases between them. This CDR3 contains 13 residues. The chain combines TRBV12-3 or TRBV12-4 with TRBJ1-1; weak D call: TRBD1 (6 bases). The source is a woman in her 40s who had been exposed to COVID-19. Input material: PBMCs or T cells enriched from blood (not recorded which). CDR3 protein: CASSLDAHREAFF. DNA for the CDR3: TGTGCCAGCAGTTTAGATGCCCACAGGGAGGCTTTCTTT.